This TCR beta chain was captured by sequencing in a study of blood T cell repertoires in COVID-19. Study in general: The samples span acute and convalescent COVID-19 from the United States, Italy and Spain. Sources were T cells, B-cell-depleted T cells, or PBMCs; the material itself was cDNA or gDNA.

With 2 bases clipped from V and 6 bases from J, the junction kept 12 bases outside the gene matches. The CDR3 runs 16 residues. CDR1 is SGHRS and CDR2 is YFSETQ in the germline V gene. As processed by the authors: Amplification from reference gene primers served as the basis for estimated nucleated cell counts. The method was immunoSEQ multiplex PCR; TCRdb's version includes in-frame clones alone and lacks a portion of them. That table is the source of V, J and clone size, and D and trimming were worked out from the DNA. The repertoire consists of over 75,000 clones, with roughly 90% occurring once and the leading ten covering about 1.5%. There are a few counts of this clone.

This receptor was obtained from a human donor with active COVID-19. The donor label of this sample is uncertain. Sequenced: peripheral blood. The V call is TRBV5-1, the J call TRBJ2-7; 9 nucleotides line up with TRBD2. CDR3 sequence (DNA): TGCGCCAGCAGCTTTTTGGGACTAGCCGTTAGTTCCGAGCAGTACTTC. Translation gives CASSFLGLAVSSEQYF. Filled out from reference TRBV5-1 and TRBJ2-7, the complete variable domain reads KAGVTQTPRYLIKTRGQQVTLSCSPISGHRSVSWYQQTPGQGLQFLFEYFSETQRNKGNFPGRFSGRQFSNSRSEMNVSTLELGDSALYLCASSFLGLAVSSEQYFGPGTRLTVT.